What follows is one TCR beta chain and its context. This entry belongs to a study of T cell responses to AZD1222 COVID-19 vaccine. Clones were read by immunoSEQ multiplex PCR, and TCRdb kept only the in-frame ones, dropping some. The sample has some 140,000 clones; roughly 93% are singletons. Trimming pared 4 bases from V and 9 bases from J, leaving 16 bases between. The CDR3 extends over 14 amino acids. In germline, CDR1 is SGHTA, CDR2 FQGNSA. The source was peripheral blood, collected on day 0 of AZD1222 vaccination. J is TRBJ2-1 and V is TRBV7-2; D gene ambiguous. The TCR comes from an adult in good health. The CDR3 DNA is TGTGCCAGCAGCTCCCCCGGGCCCCGTGTTGAGCAGTTCTTC. It specifies CASSSPGPRVEQFF.